The clone carrying this T cell receptor (beta chain) was seen ten or more times. TCRdb analysed the 5' RACE reads with MiXCR anew, one entry per CDR3 protein. Among about 13,000 distinct CDR3 sequences, 2.5% to 3% were seen once, and the ten largest hold approximately 8.7%. This sample was included in a study of CD8 T cells in ankylosing spondylitis. The V gene lost 2 bases and the J gene lost 7 bases, with 24 bases spanning the gap. Germline V gene data show CDR1 as SGDLS and CDR2 as YYNGEE. The CDR3 is made up of 17 amino acids. Specimen: blood, either unsorted or a sorted T cell fraction (not recorded which). The receptor was derived from a male donor with ankylosing spondylitis or in good health (not recorded which). The rearrangement links TRBV9 to TRBJ1-2; no clear D gene. The CDR3 bases are TGTGCCAGCAGCGTGTCCCCCACCTTGGGAGGTTTCGGTGGCTACACCTTC. It codes for CASSVSPTLGGFGGYTF.